These 29 T cell receptor beta chains share one sample of origin, sequenced in a study of blood T cell repertoires in COVID-19. Assay used: immunoSEQ multiplex PCR; TCRdb lists only in-frame clones, some missing. The sample gives 25,000 to 35,000 clones, roughly nine tenths of which show up once; 5% to 6.5% is in the top ten. The specimen was peripheral blood. The receptors originated from a human donor in a cohort sampled during active COVID-19.

As to this clone: At one end the junction does not follow the germline gene, possibly because of a read error. This sequence joins TRBV3-1 (or the pseudogene TRBV3-2) and TRBJ2-3, with 11 positions matching TRBD2. This CDR3 has 12 amino acids. Germline loops: CDR1 LGHDT, CDR2 YNNKEL (reference sequence). This chain's CDR3 is CASSHRGGLADF. CDR3 DNA sequence: TGTGCCAGCAGCCATCGGGGGGGACTAGCGGATTTT.

This clone was detected only a few times. The chain is built from TRBV28 and TRBJ2-7; the match to TRBD1 covers 11 bases. Germline-derived CDR1 and CDR2 are MDHEN and SYDVKM. V lost 4 bases to trimming and J lost 2 bases; unmatched junction nucleotides: 7. This CDR3 spans 16 amino acids. The CDR3 coding sequence is TGTGCCAGCAGTTCCCCCTGGACAGGGGGCCCCTACGAGCAGTACGTC. It specifies CASSSPWTGGPYEQYV.

The chain employs TRBV5-1 and TRBJ2-3, with 8 bases lining up with TRBD1. The CDR3 runs 11 residues. Trimming removed 7 bases from V and 15 bases from J; junction bases left unmatched: 10. Per the germline V gene, CDR1 is SGHRS and CDR2 is YFSETQ. CDR3 sequence: CASRFRDRQYF. The CDR3 bases are TGCGCCAGCCGGTTCCGGGACAGGCAATATTTT.

The gene calls are TRBV24-1 and TRBJ1-1; D is undetermined. Germline V gene data show CDR1 as KGHDR and CDR2 as SFDVKD. The germline V and J ends were trimmed by 5 bases and 6 bases, with 12 bases remaining between them. There are 13 residues in the CDR3. CDR3 DNA: TGTGCCACCAGTGGGAGGGATCGGGCTGAAGCTTTCTTT. Its protein is CATSGRDRAEAFF.

The genes are TRBV6-5 and TRBJ2-3, with 8 bases that match TRBD1. This CDR3 has 14 residues. Germline V gene data show CDR1 as MNHEY and CDR2 as SVGAGI. Losses at the gene ends were 2 bases for V and 4 bases for J; bases not matched to a gene: 2. Here the CDR3 DNA reads TGTGCCAGCAGTTACGCACAGGGGGCAGATACGCAGTATTTT. Amino acids: CASSYAQGADTQYF.

In its sample, this clone was seen once. V is TRBV5-1 and J is TRBJ1-6; weak D call: TRBD1 (6 bases). The CDR3 is made up of 14 amino acids. Trimming cost V 2 bases and J 9 bases, with 12 bases left between them. CDR1 is SGHRS and CDR2 is YFSETQ in the germline V gene. The CDR3 loop reads CASSFAGAGSPLHF. CDR3 DNA sequence: TGCGCCAGCAGCTTCGCAGGGGCAGGTTCACCCCTCCACTTT.

The genes are TRBV4-3 and TRBJ1-1; the match to TRBD1 covers 7 bases. The V segment lost 7 bases and the J segment 0 bases; nucleotides outside the gene matches: 2. The CDR3 covers 13 residues. In germline, CDR1 is LGHNA, CDR2 YSLEER. CDR3 coding DNA: TGCGCCAGCAAGGGACAGATGAACACTGAAGCTTTCTTT. Its translation is CASKGQMNTEAFF.

V gene TRBV5-8 combines with J gene TRBJ2-7; TRBD2 matches 7 bases. CDR3 length: 15 residues. Trimming at V came to 0 bases and at J to 5 bases, leaving 8 bases not matched to a gene. Looked up from germline, CDR1 is SGHTS and CDR2 is YDEGEE. The CDR3 loop reads CASSLEVPGGDEQYV. CDR3 sequence (DNA): TGTGCCAGCAGCTTGGAGGTGCCTGGGGGGGACGAGCAGTACGTC.

The chain is built from TRBV6-5 and TRBJ1-1; TRBD1 is a possible D gene (5 bases). Trimming pared 7 bases from V and 8 bases from J, leaving 23 bases between. This CDR3 is 15 amino acids long. CDR1 and CDR2 (germline): MNHEY, SVGAGI. CDR3 sequence reads: CASTPSPGGMEEAFF. Written as DNA, the CDR3 is TGTGCCAGCACGCCCTCACCTGGGGGGATGGAGGAAGCTTTCTTT.

The chain uses TRBV6-5 and TRBJ1-2; TRBD1 matches 8 bases. Germline assignment: CDR1 MNHEY and CDR2 SVGAGI. The CDR3 has 14 residues. The trim removed 2 bases at V and 3 bases at J, leaving 2 bases unmatched. The CDR3 sequence is CASSYADRDYGYTF. In nucleotides, the CDR3 is TGTGCCAGCAGTTACGCGGACAGGGACTATGGCTACACCTTC.

The chain uses TRBV27 and TRBJ2-7; TRBD1 matches at 7 bases. CDR1 MNHEY and CDR2 SMNVEV come from the germline V gene (reference sequence). The CDR3 length is 15 residues. V was clipped by 0 bases and J by 2 bases; unmatched bases: 4. The CDR3 DNA sequence: TGTGCCAGCAGTTTATCCCCGGACAGGCCCTACGAGCAGTACGTC. Amino acids: CASSLSPDRPYEQYV.

The CDR3 loop reads CATSPGDYGYTF. CDR3 nucleotide sequence: TGTGCCACCAGCCCAGGGGACTATGGCTACACCTTC. V gene TRBV24-1 combines with J gene TRBJ1-2, with D tentatively TRBD1 (6 bases). V lost 7 bases and J 3 bases, leaving 8 bases between the germline ends. The CDR3 sequence is 12 residues long. CDR1 and CDR2 from the germline V gene are KGHDR and SFDVKD.

V and J are TRBV12-3 or TRBV12-4 and TRBJ1-5, with D tentatively TRBD1 (5 bases). CDR3 size: 12 residues. V shed 7 bases and J shed 7 bases, with 11 bases lying between them. In DNA, the CDR3 is TGTGCCAGCACCCTCCCAGGGCAGCCCCAGCATTTT. Its protein product is CASTLPGQPQHF.

The rearrangement joins TRBV28 to TRBJ2-2, with 7 bases lining up with TRBD1. The germline CDR1 and CDR2 sequences are MDHEN and SYDVKM. Trimming at V came to 10 bases and at J to 5 bases, leaving 10 bases not matched to a gene. CDR3 length: 14 amino acids. The chain's CDR3 is CAIREDRVTGELFF. CDR3 sequence (DNA): TGTGCCATCAGAGAAGACAGGGTTACCGGGGAGCTGTTTTTT.

About this clone: Mismatch with germline at one junction end may stem from a read error. The chain carries TRBV6-5 and TRBJ1-4, with 7 nucleotides matching TRBD1. The CDR3 spans 15 residues. The germline V gene has CDR1 MNHEY and CDR2 SVGAGI. The CDR3 bases are TGTGCCAGCAGTGACTCCTCGGACAGGACGGGAAAACTGTTTTTT. Protein product: CASSDSSDRTGKLFF.

This chain joins TRBV9 and TRBJ2-1, with TRBD2 matching over 12 bases. Germline CDR1 reads SGDLS; CDR2 reads YYNGEE. The J segment lost 5 bases and the V segment lost 3 bases, leaving 0 bases of the junction unmatched. The CDR3 has 14 residues. CDR3 bases: TGTGCCAGCAGCGGACTAGCGGGGGACAATGAGCAGTTCTTC. It yields the protein CASSGLAGDNEQFF.

This clone was found a few times. This sequence joins TRBV6-5 and TRBJ1-2; D remains ambiguous. The CDR3 runs 13 residues. V was shortened by 7 bases and J by 3 bases, with 12 bases between the two germline ends. Germline CDR1 MNHEY, CDR2 SVGAGI. The chain's CDR3 is CASKLRVHYGYTF. The CDR3 region has the DNA TGTGCCAGCAAGTTGAGGGTGCACTATGGCTACACCTTC.

The V gene is TRBV19, the J gene TRBJ1-3, with a possible D match to TRBD1 (6 bases). Germline V gene sequence: CDR1 LNHDA, CDR2 SQIVND (reference sequence). V gave up 4 bases and J gave up 0 bases, with 13 bases separating them. This CDR3 has 16 amino acids. The CDR3 DNA follows: TGTGCCAGTAGTAGACAGGCAACTAGCTCTGGAAACACCATATATTTT. Protein: CASSRQATSSGNTIYF.

DNA for the CDR3: TGTGCCAGCAGTGTGCGGGGGGAAATTTCTGGAAACACCATATATTTT. Its translation is CASSVRGEISGNTIYF. The chain uses TRBV6-1 and TRBJ1-3; weak D call: TRBD1 (5 bases). The V end was cut by 4 bases, the J end by 1 base, with 14 bases between. The CDR3 spans 16 residues. Germline V gene data show CDR1 as MNHNS and CDR2 as SASEGT.

This chain joins TRBV19 and TRBJ2-1, with D possibly TRBD1 on 6 matching bases. The CDR3 length is 15 residues. Germline V gene data show CDR1 as LNHDA and CDR2 as SQIVND (reference sequence). V was cut by 4 bases and J by 0 bases, with 10 bases left in between. As DNA, the CDR3 is TGTGCCAGTAGTAGGACAGTCTTCTCCTACAATGAGCAGTTCTTC. The encoded protein is CASSRTVFSYNEQFF. Based on the CDR3 plus reference TRBV19 and TRBJ2-1, the full variable domain is DGGITQSPKYLFRKEGQNVTLSCEQNLNHDAMYWYRQDPGQGLRLIYYSQIVNDFQKGDIAEGYSVSREKKESFPLTVTSAQKNPTAFYLCASSRTVFSYNEQFFGPGTRLTVL.

The chain links TRBV5-5 to TRBJ1-4; 11 nucleotides agree with TRBD1. The CDR3 spans 16 residues. CDR1 is SGHKS and CDR2 is YYEKEE in the germline V gene (reference sequence). Trimming cost V 1 base and J 7 bases; bases outside gene matches: 6. Here the CDR3 DNA reads TGTGCCAGCAGCTTGTTTCGGACAGGGGGCAGTGAAAAACTGTTTTTT. This translates into CASSLFRTGGSEKLFF.

V gene TRBV9 combines with J gene TRBJ2-7; D is perhaps TRBD2 (5 bases). The CDR3 contains 18 residues. In germline, CDR1 is SGDLS, CDR2 YYNGEE. V lost 0 bases and J 0 bases, leaving 19 bases between the germline ends. The CDR3 sequence is CASSVVRTGLRSSYEQYV. The CDR3 coding sequence is TGTGCCAGCAGCGTAGTTAGGACTGGGTTGAGAAGCTCCTACGAGCAGTACGTC.

The gene calls are TRBV7-8 and TRBJ1-2, with D possibly matching TRBD1 (5 bases). This CDR3 has 15 residues. From germline, CDR1 is SGHVS and CDR2 FQNEAQ. Deletions cut 3 bases from V and 4 bases from J, with 15 bases between. The CDR3 nucleotides read TGTGCCAGCAGCTTCGCCAACCAGGGAAGCTATGGCTACACCTTC. Its translation: CASSFANQGSYGYTF.

This chain connects TRBV15 to TRBJ2-7, with 10 bases that match TRBD2. There are 15 residues in the CDR3. The ends lost 1 base at V and 0 bases at J; junction bases unmatched: 0. Germline values: CDR1 LNHNV, CDR2 YYDKDF (reference sequence). The CDR3: CATSRGTSGSYEQYV. Here the CDR3 DNA reads TGTGCCACCAGCAGAGGGACTAGCGGCTCCTACGAGCAGTACGTC.

The rearrangement links TRBV7-2 to TRBJ1-2; TRBD1 might be the D (6 bases). The CDR3 contains 13 residues. V lost 4 bases, J lost 5 bases, and 11 bases lay in between. Germline lookup yields CDR1 SGHTA and CDR2 FQGNSA. CDR3 nucleotides: TGTGCCAGCAGCTCCTGGCAGGGGTATGGCTACACCTTC. Its protein is CASSSWQGYGYTF.

The chain has TRBV11-3 and TRBJ2-5; maybe TRBD1 (6 bases). This CDR3 has 15 amino acids. CDR1 and CDR2 from the germline V gene are SGHNT and YENEEA. Between the trimmed V and J ends, which lost 2 bases and 4 bases, there was a span of 14 bases. The CDR3 sequence is CASSLWTVGGETQYF. The CDR3 DNA reads TGTGCCAGCAGCTTATGGACAGTCGGCGGAGAGACCCAGTACTTC.

Only one count was recorded for this clone. The CDR3 here is CAGNRGNTEAFF. As DNA, the CDR3 is TGTGCCGGCAACAGGGGGAACACTGAAGCTTTCTTT. The genes are TRBV6-6 and TRBJ1-1, with 7 nucleotides matching TRBD1. Germline CDR1 and CDR2: MNHNY and SVGAGI (reference sequence). The CDR3 loop spans 12 amino acids. Trimming at V came to 11 bases and at J to 1 base, leaving 4 bases not matched to a gene.

V usage is TRBV4-1 and J usage is TRBJ2-3; 7 nucleotides line up with TRBD1. This CDR3 contains 15 residues. The J segment lost 0 bases and the V segment lost 4 bases, leaving 4 bases of the junction unmatched. Germline values: CDR1 MGHRA, CDR2 YSYEKL. Here the CDR3 DNA reads TGCGCCAGCAGCCCGGGACAGTTCAGCACAGATACGCAGTATTTT. Translating it yields CASSPGQFSTDTQYF.

This CDR3 reads CASSFGGNYGYTF. The CDR3 DNA follows: TGTGCCAGCAGTTTCGGGGGTAACTATGGCTACACCTTC. The gene calls are TRBV27 and TRBJ1-2, with D perhaps matching TRBD1 (5 bases). Per germline, CDR1 MNHEY and CDR2 SMNVEV (reference sequence). V was pared by 3 bases and J by 1 base, with 6 bases between. The CDR3 totals 13 residues.